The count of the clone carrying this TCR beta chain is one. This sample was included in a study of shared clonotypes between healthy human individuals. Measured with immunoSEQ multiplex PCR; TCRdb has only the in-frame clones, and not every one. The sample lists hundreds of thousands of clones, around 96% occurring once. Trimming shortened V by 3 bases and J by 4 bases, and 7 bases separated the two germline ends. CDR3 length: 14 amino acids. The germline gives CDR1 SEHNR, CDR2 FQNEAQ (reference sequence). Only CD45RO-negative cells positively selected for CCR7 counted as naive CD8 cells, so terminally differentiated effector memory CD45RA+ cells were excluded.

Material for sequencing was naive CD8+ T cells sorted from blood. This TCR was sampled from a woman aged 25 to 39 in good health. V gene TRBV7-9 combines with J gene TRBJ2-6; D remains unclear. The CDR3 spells CASSFDVGANVLTF. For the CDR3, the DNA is TGTGCCAGCAGCTTTGATGTAGGGGCCAACGTCCTGACTTTC.